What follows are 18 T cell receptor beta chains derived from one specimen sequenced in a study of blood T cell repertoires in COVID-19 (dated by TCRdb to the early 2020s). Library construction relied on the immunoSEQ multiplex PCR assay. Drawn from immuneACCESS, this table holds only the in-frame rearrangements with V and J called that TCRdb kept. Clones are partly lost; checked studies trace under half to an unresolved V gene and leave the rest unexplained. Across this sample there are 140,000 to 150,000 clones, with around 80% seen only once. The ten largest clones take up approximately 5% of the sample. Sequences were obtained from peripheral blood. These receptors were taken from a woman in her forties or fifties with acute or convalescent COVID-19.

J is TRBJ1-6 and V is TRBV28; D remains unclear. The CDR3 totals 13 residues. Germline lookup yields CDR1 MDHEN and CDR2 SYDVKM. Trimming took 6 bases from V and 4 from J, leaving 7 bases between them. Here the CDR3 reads CASSGQYNSPLHF. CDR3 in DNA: TGTGCCAGCAGCGGTCAATATAATTCACCCCTCCACTTT.

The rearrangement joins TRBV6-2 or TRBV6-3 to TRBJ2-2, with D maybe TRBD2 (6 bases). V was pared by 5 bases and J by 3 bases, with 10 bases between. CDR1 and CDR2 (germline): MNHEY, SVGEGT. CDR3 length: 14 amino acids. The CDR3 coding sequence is TGTGCCAGCAGTCAGACTAGTGACACCGGGGAGCTGTTTTTT. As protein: CASSQTSDTGELFF.

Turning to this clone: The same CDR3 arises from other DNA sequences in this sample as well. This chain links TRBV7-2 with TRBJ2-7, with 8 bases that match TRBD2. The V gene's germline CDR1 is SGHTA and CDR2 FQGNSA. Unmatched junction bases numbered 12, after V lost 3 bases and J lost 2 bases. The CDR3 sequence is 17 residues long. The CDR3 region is CASSFAGAGRGAYEQYF. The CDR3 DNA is TGTGCCAGCAGCTTTGCTGGGGCGGGGCGGGGGGCCTACGAGCAGTACTTC.

The chain's CDR3 is CASSPNLDLVSINEQFF. CDR3 in DNA: TGTGCCAGCAGCCCCAATCTGGACTTAGTGAGCATCAATGAGCAGTTCTTC. The V gene is TRBV4-2, the J gene TRBJ2-1, with D possibly TRBD2 on 5 matching bases. Germline V gene lookup returns CDR1 LGHNA and CDR2 YNFKEQ. The CDR3 consists of 17 residues. The germline V and J ends were trimmed by 4 bases and 6 bases, with 22 bases remaining between them.

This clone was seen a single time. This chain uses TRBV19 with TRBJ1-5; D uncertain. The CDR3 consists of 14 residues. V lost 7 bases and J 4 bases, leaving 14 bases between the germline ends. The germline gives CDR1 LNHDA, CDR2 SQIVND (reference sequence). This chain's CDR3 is CASKEQNYNQPQHF. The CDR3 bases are TGTGCCAGTAAGGAACAGAATTATAATCAGCCCCAGCATTTT.

The CDR3 loop reads CASSLTMGLRQPQHF. CDR3 in DNA: TGTGCCAGCAGCCTTACTATGGGACTGCGGCAGCCCCAGCATTTT. The gene calls are TRBV6-1 and TRBJ1-5, with D possibly matching TRBD1 (5 bases). CDR3 size: 15 residues. The germline gives CDR1 MNHNS, CDR2 SASEGT. V gave up 6 bases and J gave up 7 bases, with 19 bases separating them.

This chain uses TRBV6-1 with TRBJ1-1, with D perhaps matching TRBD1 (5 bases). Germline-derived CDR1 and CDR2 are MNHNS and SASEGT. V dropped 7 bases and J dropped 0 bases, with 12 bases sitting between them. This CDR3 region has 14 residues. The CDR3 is CASIVRDMNTEAFF. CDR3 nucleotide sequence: TGTGCCAGCATTGTCAGGGATATGAACACTGAAGCTTTCTTT.

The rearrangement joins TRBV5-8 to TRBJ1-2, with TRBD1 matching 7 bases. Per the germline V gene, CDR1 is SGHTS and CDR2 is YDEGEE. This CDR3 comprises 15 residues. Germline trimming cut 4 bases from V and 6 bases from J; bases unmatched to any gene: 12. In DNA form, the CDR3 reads TGTGCCAGCAGCCGACGAGGGACAGTAAATCATGGCTACACCTTC. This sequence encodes CASSRRGTVNHGYTF.

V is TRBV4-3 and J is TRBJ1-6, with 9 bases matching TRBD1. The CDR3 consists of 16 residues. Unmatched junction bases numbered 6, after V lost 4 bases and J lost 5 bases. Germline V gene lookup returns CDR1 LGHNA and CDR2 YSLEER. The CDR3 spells CASSRRTGADNSPLHF. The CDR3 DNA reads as TGCGCCAGCAGCCGCCGGACAGGGGCAGATAATTCACCCCTCCACTTT.

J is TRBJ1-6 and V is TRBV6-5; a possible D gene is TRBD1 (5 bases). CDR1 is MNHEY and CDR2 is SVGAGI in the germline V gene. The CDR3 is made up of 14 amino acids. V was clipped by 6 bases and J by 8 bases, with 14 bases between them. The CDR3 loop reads CASRGAGGDSPLHF. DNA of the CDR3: TGTGCCAGCAGGGGCGCCGGAGGGGATTCACCCCTCCACTTT.

The CDR3 region is CSVGGQSSEKLFF. The CDR3 region has the DNA TGCAGCGTTGGGGGGCAGTCTAGCGAAAAACTGTTTTTT. The chain combines TRBV29-1 with TRBJ1-4, with D possibly matching TRBD1 (6 bases). Germline loops: CDR1 SQVTM, CDR2 ANQGSEA. The CDR3 has 13 residues. Trimming took 4 bases from V and 8 from J, leaving 14 bases between them.

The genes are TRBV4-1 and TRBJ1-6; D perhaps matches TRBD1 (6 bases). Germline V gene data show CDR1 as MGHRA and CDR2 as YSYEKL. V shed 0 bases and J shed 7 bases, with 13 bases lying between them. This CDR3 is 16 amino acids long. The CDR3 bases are TGCGCCAGCAGCCAAGATGGGACACAGAGGAATTCACCCCTCCACTTT. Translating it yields CASSQDGTQRNSPLHF.

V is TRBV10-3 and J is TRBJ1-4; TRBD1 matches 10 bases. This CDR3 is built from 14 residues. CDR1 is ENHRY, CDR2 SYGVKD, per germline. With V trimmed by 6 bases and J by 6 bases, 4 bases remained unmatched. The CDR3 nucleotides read TGTGCCATCAGCACTGGACAGGGGGATGAAAAACTGTTTTTT. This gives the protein CAISTGQGDEKLFF.

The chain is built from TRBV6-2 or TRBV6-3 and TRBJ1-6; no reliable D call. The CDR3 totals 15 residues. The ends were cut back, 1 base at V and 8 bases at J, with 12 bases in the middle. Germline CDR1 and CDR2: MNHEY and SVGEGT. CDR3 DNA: TGTGCCAGCAGTTACTACCTACCGCCCTATTCACCCCTCCACTTT. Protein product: CASSYYLPPYSPLHF.

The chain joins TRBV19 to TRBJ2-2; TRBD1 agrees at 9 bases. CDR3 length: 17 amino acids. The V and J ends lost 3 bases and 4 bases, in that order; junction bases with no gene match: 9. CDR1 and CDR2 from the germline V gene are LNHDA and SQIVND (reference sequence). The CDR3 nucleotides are TGTGCCAGTAGTATTAGGGGACAGGGCGTGGTCACCGGGGAGCTGTTTTTT. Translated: CASSIRGQGVVTGELFF.

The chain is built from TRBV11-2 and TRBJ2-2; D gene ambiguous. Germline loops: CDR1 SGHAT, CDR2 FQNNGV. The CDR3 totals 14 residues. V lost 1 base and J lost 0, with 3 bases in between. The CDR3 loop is CASSLGANTGELFF. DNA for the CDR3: TGTGCCAGCAGCTTAGGCGCGAACACCGGGGAGCTGTTTTTT.

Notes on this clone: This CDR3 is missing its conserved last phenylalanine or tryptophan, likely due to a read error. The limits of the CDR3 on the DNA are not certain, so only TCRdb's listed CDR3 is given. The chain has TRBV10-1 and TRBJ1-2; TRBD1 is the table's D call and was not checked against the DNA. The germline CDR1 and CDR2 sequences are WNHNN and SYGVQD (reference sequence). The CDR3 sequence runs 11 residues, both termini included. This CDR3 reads CASGTGGLGPH.

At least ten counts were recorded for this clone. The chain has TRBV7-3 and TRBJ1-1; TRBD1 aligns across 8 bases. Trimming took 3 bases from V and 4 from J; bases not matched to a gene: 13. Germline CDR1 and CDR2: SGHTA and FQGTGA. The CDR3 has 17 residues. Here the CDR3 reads CASSFSLGQALGTEAFF. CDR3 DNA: TGTGCCAGCAGCTTTTCTTTGGGACAGGCCCTAGGCACTGAAGCTTTCTTT.